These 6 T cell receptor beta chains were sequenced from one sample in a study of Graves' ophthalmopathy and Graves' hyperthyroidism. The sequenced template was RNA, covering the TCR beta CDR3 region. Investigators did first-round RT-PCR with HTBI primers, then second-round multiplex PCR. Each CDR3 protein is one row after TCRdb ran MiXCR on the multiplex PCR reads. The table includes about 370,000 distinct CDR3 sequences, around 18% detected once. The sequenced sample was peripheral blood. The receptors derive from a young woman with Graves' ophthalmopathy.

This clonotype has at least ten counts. The CDR3, as DNA: TGTGCCAGCAGCCGACAGGGGATGCATGGCTACACCTTC. It is translated as CASSRQGMHGYTF. The V call is TRBV5-6, the J call TRBJ1-2; TRBD1 matches 8 bases. CDR3 size: 13 residues. V gave up 4 bases and J gave up 6 bases; unmatched junction bases: 5. CDR1 is SGHDT and CDR2 is YYEEEE in the germline V gene. The full variable domain, its missing parts supplied by reference TRBV5-6 and TRBJ1-2, is DAGVTQSPTHLIKTRGQQVTLRCSPKSGHDTVSWYQQALGQGPQFIFQYYEEEERQRGNFPDRFSGHQFPNYSSELNVNALLLGDSALYLCASSRQGMHGYTFGSGTRLTVV.

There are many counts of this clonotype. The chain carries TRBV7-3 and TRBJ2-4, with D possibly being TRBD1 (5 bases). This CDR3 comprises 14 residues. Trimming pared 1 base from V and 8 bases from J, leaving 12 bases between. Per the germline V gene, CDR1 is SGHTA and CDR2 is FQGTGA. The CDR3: CASSLSREYDIQYF. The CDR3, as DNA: TGTGCCAGCAGCTTAAGCAGGGAATACGACATTCAGTACTTC.

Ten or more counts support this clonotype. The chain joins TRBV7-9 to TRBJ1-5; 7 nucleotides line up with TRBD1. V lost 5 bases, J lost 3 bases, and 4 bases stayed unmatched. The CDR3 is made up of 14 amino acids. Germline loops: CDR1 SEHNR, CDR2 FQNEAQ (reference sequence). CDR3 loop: CASSPGQNNQPQHF. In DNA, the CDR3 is TGTGCCAGCAGCCCGGGACAGAACAATCAGCCCCAGCATTTT.

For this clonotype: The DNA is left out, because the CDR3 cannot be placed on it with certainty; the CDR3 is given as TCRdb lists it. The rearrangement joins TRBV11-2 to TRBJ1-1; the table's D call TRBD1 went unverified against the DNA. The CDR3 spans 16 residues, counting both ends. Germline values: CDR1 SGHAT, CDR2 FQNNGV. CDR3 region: CASSFGPGQGGTEAFF.

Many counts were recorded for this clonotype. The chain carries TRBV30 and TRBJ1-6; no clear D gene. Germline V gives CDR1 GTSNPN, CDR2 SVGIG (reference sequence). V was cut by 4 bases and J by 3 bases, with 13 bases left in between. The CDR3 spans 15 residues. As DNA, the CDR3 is TGTGCCTGGACGGACGGGGTCCTCTATAATTCACCCCTCCACTTT. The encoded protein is CAWTDGVLYNSPLHF.

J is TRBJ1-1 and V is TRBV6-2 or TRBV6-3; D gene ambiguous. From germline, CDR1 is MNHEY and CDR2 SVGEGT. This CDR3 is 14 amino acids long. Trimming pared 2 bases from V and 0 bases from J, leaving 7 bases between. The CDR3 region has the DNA TGTGCCAGCAGTTACGCAGTACTGAACACTGAAGCTTTCTTT. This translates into CASSYAVLNTEAFF.